A selection of T cell receptor beta chains follows, all from one sample in a study of metastatic and nonmetastatic thyroid tumors. TCRdb re-analyzed the PCR reads using MiXCR. The sample yields approximately 20,000 clones, 20% to 25% seen once. The material sequenced was tumor tissue. These receptors originate from a female donor with papillary thyroid cancer or a benign thyroid nodule (not recorded which). Some clones in this sample may be carry-over from other donors' samples. CDR3s include the opening cysteine and the closing phenylalanine or tryptophan. The order of the fields is J gene, D gene, clone size, V gene, CDR3 DNA, CDR3 protein. A D gene is named only where the DNA matches it firmly. Clone size, where shown, is once, few, many, or a class for clones that have expanded.

TRBJ2-3 | - | many | TRBV20-1 | TGCAGTGCTAGAGATTTTACAGAACGGGGCACAGATACGCAGTATTTT | CSARDFTERGTDTQYF
TRBJ1-1 | TRBD1 | medium-sized | TRBV5-1 | TGCGCCAGCAGGACAGGGGGCAGGGAGGACACTGAAGCTTTCTTT | CASRTGGREDTEAFF
TRBJ2-7 | - | few | TRBV7-8 | TGTGCCAGCAGCTTAACCGAAAGGGTCGAGCAGTACTTC | CASSLTERVEQYF
TRBJ1-2 | - | - | TRBV6-1 | TGTGCCAGCCGACAGGTGGACTATGGCTACACCTTC | CASRQVDYGYTF
TRBJ2-3 | - | few | TRBV27 | TGTGCCAGCTACTCCCCCACGGGGCTGTCCACAGATACGCAGTATTTT | CASYSPTGLSTDTQYF
TRBJ1-1 | - | few | TRBV28 | TGTGCCACCGAGGGAGCTTTCTTT | CATEGAFF
TRBJ2-5 | - | many | TRBV3-1 | TGTGCCAGCAGCCAAGCGTCTAGCCGCCGAGAGACCCAGCACTTC | CASSQASSRRETQHF
TRBJ1-1 | - | many | TRBV5-1 | TGCGCCAGCAGCTATACAGGGAATGCGGACACTGAAGCTTTCTTT | CASSYTGNADTEAFF
TRBJ2-7 | - | few | TRBV6-1 | TGTGCCAGCAAAGAGTCCTACGAGCAGTACTTC | CASKESYEQYF
TRBJ2-1 | - | many | TRBV5-4 | TGTGCCAGCGGAAGCCTAGGGCCCGGTGAGCAGTTCTTC | CASGSLGPGEQFF
TRBJ2-7 | - | few | TRBV6-1 | TGTGCCAGCAGCAGGACAGCCTCCAACTCCTACGAGCAGTACTTC | CASSRTASNSYEQYF
TRBJ2-5 | TRBD1 | many | TRBV5-6 | TGTGCCAGCAGCTTGGACGCGGCAGGGGGCCTGGAGACCCAGTACTTC | CASSLDAAGGLETQYF
TRBJ1-3 | - | medium-sized | TRBV4-1 | TGCGCCAGCAGCCGAGGGGACGCAGGAAACACCATATATTTT | CASSRGDAGNTIYF
TRBJ2-1 | - | - | TRBV28 | TGTGCCAGCAGTTTCGACCGTTGGGGAGAGGGCTACAATGAGCAGTTCTTC | CASSFDRWGEGYNEQFF
TRBJ2-7 | - | - | TRBV30 | TGTGCCTGGAGTGTGCCCAGGGGAGGGTACGAGCAGTACTTC | CAWSVPRGGYEQYF
TRBJ2-5 | TRBD2 | - | TRBV30 | TGTGCCTGGAGTCCGACGGGAGGACGGGAGACCCAGTACTTC | CAWSPTGGRETQYF
TRBJ1-1 | - | many | TRBV30 | TGTGCCTGGAGTTGGGAATTGGGTACAAACACTGAAGCTTTCTTT | CAWSWELGTNTEAFF
TRBJ2-7 | TRBD2 | medium-sized | TRBV11-2 | TGTGCCAGCAGCTTAGATGGGCGCACTAGCGGGAAAACCTACGAGCAGTACTTC | CASSLDGRTSGKTYEQYF
TRBJ2-2 | - | few | TRBV6-2/TRBV6-3 | TGTGCCAGCAATCCGACACGGACACCCACCGGGGAGCTGTTTTTT | CASNPTRTPTGELFF
TRBJ2-7 | TRBD2 | many | TRBV20-1 | TGCAGTGCTAGGACGCCGGGACTAGGGGTCTACGAGCAGTACTTC | CSARTPGLGVYEQYF
TRBJ2-1 | TRBD1 | - | TRBV6-1 | TGTGCCAGCAGTACCGGGACAGTTGAGCAGTTCTTC | CASSTGTVEQFF
TRBJ2-5 | TRBD2 | - | TRBV11-2 | TGTGCCAGCAGCCCGCGTCGTGGTTTGGGGGGGGAGACCCAGTACTTC | CASSPRRGLGGETQYF
TRBJ2-3 | - | - | TRBV18 | TGTGCCAGCTCACGGACGCGGGCAGATACGCAGTATTTT | CASSRTRADTQYF
TRBJ1-2 | TRBD1 | - | TRBV19 | TGTGCCAGTAGGAGGACAGGGAACTATGGCTACACCTTC | CASRRTGNYGYTF
TRBJ2-6 | TRBD1 | - | TRBV30 | TGTGCCTGGAGTCAAGGGACAGCGTATTCTGGGGCCAACGTCCTGACTTTC | CAWSQGTAYSGANVLTF
TRBJ2-7 | TRBD2 | few | TRBV20-1 | TGCAGTGCTAGAGAAGGAGGTAGCGGGACTCTTTACGAGCAGTACTTC | CSAREGGSGTLYEQYF
TRBJ2-3 | - | many | TRBV6-1 | TGTGCCAGCAGGAGCAGGGGATTCACAGATACGCAGTATTTT | CASRSRGFTDTQYF
TRBJ1-2 | - | many | TRBV29-1 | TGCAGCGTTGTCGCGGCAGGTGGGGGCTATGGCTACACCTTC | CSVVAAGGGYGYTF
TRBJ2-1 | TRBD2 | - | TRBV9 | TGTGCCAGCAGCGTCGAAGCGGGAGTGAAGTACAATGAGCAGTTCTTC | CASSVEAGVKYNEQFF
TRBJ2-7 | - | once | TRBV20-1 | TGCAGTGCTAGAGAGCGGGAAGATCGGTACGAGCAGTACTTC | CSAREREDRYEQYF